Included here is one TCR beta chain sequence, with context. The identical CDR3 is also encoded by other nucleotide sequences in the sample. Generated by immunoSEQ multiplex PCR, the TCRdb table keeps only in-frame clones and is missing some. Of approximately 170,000 clones listed, around 78% are singletons. The data are from a study of blood T cell repertoires in COVID-19. Recovered status in Cohort 3 required two negative PCRs, clearance, or symptom resolution. The receptor was isolated from a woman aged 45-65 years who had recovered from COVID-19. Sequencing was performed on PBMCs or T cells enriched from blood (not recorded which).

The CDR3 loop reads CASSLSQGQPQHF. The CDR3 DNA follows: TGTGCCAGCAGTTTAAGCCAGGGGCAGCCCCAGCATTTT. The V call is TRBV12-3 or TRBV12-4, the J call TRBJ1-5; perhaps TRBD1 as D (6 bases). Deletions cut 2 bases from V and 7 bases from J, with 9 bases between. The CDR3 is 13 amino acids.